The rows below give T cell receptor beta chains drawn from one sample of a study of shared clonotypes between healthy human individuals. Libraries were prepared by immunoSEQ multiplex PCR; TCRdb keeps only in-frame clonotypes and omits some of them. Here the sample spans under 700,000 clones, around 95% being singletons. The specimen sequenced was naive CD8+ T cells sorted from blood. These TCRs come from a woman younger than 45 in good health. CDR3s leave out the opening cysteine and the closing phenylalanine or tryptophan. The D gene is left open where the match is weak.

cdr3_length j_call d_call v_call cdr3_aa
13 TRBJ1-1 . TRBV4-1 ASSQEDTLRTEAF
13 TRBJ2-7 TRBD2 TRBV28 ASTDGRREGREQY
15 TRBJ2-1 TRBD1 TRBV13 ASSSFGQGGSYNEQF
12 TRBJ2-7 . TRBV4-2 ASSQVDESYEQY
14 TRBJ1-5 . TRBV2 ASSEWGQGINQPQH
13 TRBJ2-1 . TRBV9 ASTRATLLGDEQF
13 TRBJ2-3 TRBD2 TRBV6-5 ASSYGAGGRYTQY
11 TRBJ1-1 . TRBV27 ASKMTGHTEAF
13 TRBJ2-7 TRBD1 TRBV10-3 AISEGDRGTYEQY
13 TRBJ2-1 . TRBV10-3 AISAPLGGYNEQF
15 TRBJ1-2 . TRBV28 ASSPGITGQRYYGYT
12 . TRBD1 TRBV19 ASSHRDRGYEQY
12 TRBJ2-3 . TRBV27 ASGDGDGTDTQY
14 TRBJ2-7 TRBD1 TRBV5-6 ASSLQSTGFLYEQY
12 TRBJ2-7 TRBD2 TRBV27 ASSYSRGGYEQY
10 TRBJ2-7 . TRBV10-2 ASSGQTYEQY
12 TRBJ1-1 TRBD1 TRBV27 ASSVQGANTEAF
15 TRBJ2-7 TRBD2 TRBV4-1 ASSQEGPMREVHEQY
13 TRBJ2-7 TRBD2 TRBV6-1 ASSELSSGNHEQY
13 TRBJ2-7 . TRBV28 ASSSGRGYILEQY
11 TRBJ1-2 . TRBV7-9 ASSFGSDNGYT
12 TRBJ2-7 . TRBV5-6 ASSFTGLRYEQY
13 TRBJ1-1 . TRBV5-5 ASSLVAAPNTEAF
12 TRBJ2-7 . TRBV27 ASSLGAAGYEQY
11 TRBJ2-4 . TRBV13 ASSLQGGNIQY
14 TRBJ2-1 TRBD1 TRBV7-9 ASSRPRTGSGGEQF
9 TRBJ2-5 TRBD2 TRBV19 ASIGGGTQY
12 TRBJ1-5 TRBD1 TRBV4-1 ASSSGGSDQPQH
12 . TRBD2 TRBV29-1 SVGSAGGDYEQY
10 . . TRBV29-1 SVAGTSYEQY
11 TRBJ2-7 . TRBV5-6 ASSFGLSYEQY
12 TRBJ2-7 . TRBV15 ATSVGRGYYEQY
11 TRBJ2-7 . TRBV13 ASSLGHSYEQY
12 TRBJ2-5 TRBD1 TRBV13 ASSPRDRAETQY
13 TRBJ2-1 TRBD2 TRBV27 ASRTGTREVDEQF
15 TRBJ2-2 . TRBV7-7 ASSSTFGGTNTGELF
12 TRBJ2-7 TRBD2 TRBV7-2 ASSLVAGAYEQY
17 TRBJ2-6 . TRBV29-1 SVAGLNGKVLSGANVLT
12 TRBJ2-1 . TRBV28 ASSLSRPSNEQF
12 TRBJ2-7 . TRBV5-1 ASSLTQLSYEQY
9 TRBJ2-7 . TRBV28 ASSFYYEQY
10 TRBJ2-7 . TRBV6-6 ASSYWRYEQY
12 TRBJ2-5 TRBD2 TRBV7-8 ASSLTGGGETQY
12 TRBJ2-1 TRBD1 TRBV2 ASCSGTGYNEQF
12 TRBJ2-1 . TRBV10-1 ASSDSSSYNEQF
13 TRBJ2-1 TRBD2 TRBV7-8 ASSAGTSVYNEQF
14 TRBJ1-2 . TRBV7-9 ASSLPKIGTDYGYT
11 TRBJ2-7 . TRBV4-1 ASSQVGSYEQY
12 TRBJ2-7 TRBD1 TRBV27 ASSSWDSSYEQY
13 TRBJ2-7 . TRBV29-1 SVEREGQESYEQY
13 TRBJ1-5 . TRBV28 ASSFGVRGLQPQH
12 TRBJ1-1 . TRBV27 ASSRTDEHWEAF
12 TRBJ2-5 . TRBV9 ASSVDGIGETQY
14 TRBJ2-1 TRBD1 TRBV18 ASSPEDRDSYNEQF